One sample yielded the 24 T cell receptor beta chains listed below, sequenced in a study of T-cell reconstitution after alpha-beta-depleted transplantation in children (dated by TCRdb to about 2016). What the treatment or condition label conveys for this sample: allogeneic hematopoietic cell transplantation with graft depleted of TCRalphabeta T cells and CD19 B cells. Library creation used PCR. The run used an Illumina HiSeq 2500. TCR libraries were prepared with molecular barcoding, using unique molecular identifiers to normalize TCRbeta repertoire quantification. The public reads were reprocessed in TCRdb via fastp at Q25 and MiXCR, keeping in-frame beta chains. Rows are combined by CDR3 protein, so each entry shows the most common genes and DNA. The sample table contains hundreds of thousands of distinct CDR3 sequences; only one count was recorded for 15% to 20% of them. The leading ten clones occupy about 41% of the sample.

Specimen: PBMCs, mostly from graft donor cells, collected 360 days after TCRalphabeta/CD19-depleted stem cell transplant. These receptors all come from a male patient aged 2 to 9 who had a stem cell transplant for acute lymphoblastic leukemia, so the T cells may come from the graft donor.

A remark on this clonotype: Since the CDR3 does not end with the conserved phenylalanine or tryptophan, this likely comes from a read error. The CDR3 nucleotides read TGCGCCAGCAGCTTGGCCGGGTACACCTACACTGAAGCTTTCTAT. It is translated as CASSLAGYTYTEAFY. The chain has TRBV5-1 and TRBJ1-1; D not resolved. The germline V gene has CDR1 SGHRS and CDR2 YFSETQ. The V and J ends lost 0 bases and 3 bases respectively, with 12 bases between them. The CDR3 contains 15 residues.

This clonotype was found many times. In DNA, the CDR3 is TGCGCCAGCACGACGTCGGTAACAGATACGCAGTATTTT. Protein sequence: CASTTSVTDTQYF. The chain couples TRBV5-1 to TRBJ2-3, with D uncertain. The V end lost 6 bases, the J end lost 3 bases, and 11 bases lay between the germline ends. This CDR3 has 13 residues. Germline V lookup: CDR1 SGHRS, CDR2 YFSETQ.

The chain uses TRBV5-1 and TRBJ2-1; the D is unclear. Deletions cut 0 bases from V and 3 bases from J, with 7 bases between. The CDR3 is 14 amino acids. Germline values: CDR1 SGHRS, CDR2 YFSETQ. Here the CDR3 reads CASSLVGIYNEQFF. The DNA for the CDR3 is TGCGCCAGCAGCTTGGTTGGGATCTACAATGAGCAGTTCTTC.

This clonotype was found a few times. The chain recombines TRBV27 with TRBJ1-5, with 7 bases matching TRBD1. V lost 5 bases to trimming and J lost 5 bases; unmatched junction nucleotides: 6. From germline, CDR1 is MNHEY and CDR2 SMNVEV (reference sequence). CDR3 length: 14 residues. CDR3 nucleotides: TGTGCCAGCAGTCCGACAGGGAGGGATCAGCCCCAGCATTTT. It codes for CASSPTGRDQPQHF.

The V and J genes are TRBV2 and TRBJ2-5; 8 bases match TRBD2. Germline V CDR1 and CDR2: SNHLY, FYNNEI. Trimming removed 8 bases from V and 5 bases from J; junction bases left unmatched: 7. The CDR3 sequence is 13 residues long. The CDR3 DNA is TGTGCCAGCTATCCGGGACTAGGCGAGACCCAGTACTTC. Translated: CASYPGLGETQYF.

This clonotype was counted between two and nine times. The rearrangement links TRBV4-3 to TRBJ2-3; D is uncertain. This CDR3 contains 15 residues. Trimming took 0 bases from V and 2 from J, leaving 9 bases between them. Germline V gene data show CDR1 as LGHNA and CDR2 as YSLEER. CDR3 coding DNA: TGCGCCAGCAGCCAAGATGAGACCACCACAGATACGCAGTATTTT. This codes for CASSQDETTTDTQYF.

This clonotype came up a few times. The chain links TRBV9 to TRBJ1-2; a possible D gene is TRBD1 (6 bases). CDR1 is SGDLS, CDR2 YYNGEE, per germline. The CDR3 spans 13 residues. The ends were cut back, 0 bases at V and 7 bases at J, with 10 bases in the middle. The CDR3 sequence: CASSVVGGGGYTF. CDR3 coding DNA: TGTGCCAGCAGCGTAGTAGGGGGAGGTGGCTACACCTTC. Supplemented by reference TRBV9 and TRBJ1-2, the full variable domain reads DSGVTQTPKHLITATGQRVTLRCSPRSGDLSVYWYQQSLDQGLQFLIQYYNGEERAKGNILERFSAQQFPDLHSELNLSSLELGDSALYFCASSVVGGGGYTFGSGTRLTVV.

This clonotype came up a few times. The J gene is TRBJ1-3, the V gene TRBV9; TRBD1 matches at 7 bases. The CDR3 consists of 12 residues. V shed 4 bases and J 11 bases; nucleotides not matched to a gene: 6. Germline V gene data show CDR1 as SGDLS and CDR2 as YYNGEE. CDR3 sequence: CASSPGGDPIYF. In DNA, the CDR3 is TGTGCCAGCAGCCCAGGGGGAGACCCCATATATTTT.

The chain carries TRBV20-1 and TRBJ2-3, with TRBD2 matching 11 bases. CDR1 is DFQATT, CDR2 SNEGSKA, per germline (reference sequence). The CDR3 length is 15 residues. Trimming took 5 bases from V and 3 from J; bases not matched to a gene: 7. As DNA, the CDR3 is TGCAGTGCTGGCTCAAGACTAGCGGGGACAGATACGCAGTATTTT. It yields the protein CSAGSRLAGTDTQYF.

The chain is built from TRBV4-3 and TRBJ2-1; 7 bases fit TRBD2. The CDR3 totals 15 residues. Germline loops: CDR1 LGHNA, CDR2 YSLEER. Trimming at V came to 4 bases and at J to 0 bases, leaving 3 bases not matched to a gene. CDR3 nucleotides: TGCGCCAGCAGCCCTGGACTAGTCTCCTACAATGAGCAGTTCTTC. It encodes CASSPGLVSYNEQFF.

The DNA for the CDR3 is TGTGCCAGCACCCCAATGGGTTGGGGGGGTAACACAGATACGCAGTATTTT. It encodes CASTPMGWGGNTDTQYF. The gene calls are TRBV7-8 and TRBJ2-3; 7 bases match TRBD2. The CDR3 has 17 residues. The trim removed 7 bases at V and 2 bases at J, leaving 15 bases unmatched. Germline assignment: CDR1 SGHVS and CDR2 FQNEAQ. The full variable domain, with the rest looked up from reference TRBV7-8 and TRBJ2-3, is GAGVSQSPRYKVAKRGQDVALRCDPISGHVSLFWYQQALGQGPEFLTYFQNEAQLDKSGLPSDRFFAERPEGSVSTLKIQRTQQEDSAVYLCASTPMGWGGNTDTQYFGPGTRLTVL.

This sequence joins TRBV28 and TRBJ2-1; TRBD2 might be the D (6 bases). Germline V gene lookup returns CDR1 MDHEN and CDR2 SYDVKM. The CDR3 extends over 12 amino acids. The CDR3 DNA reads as TGTGGCCACGGGACTGCCTACAATGAGCAGTTCTTC. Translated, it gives CGHGTAYNEQFF.

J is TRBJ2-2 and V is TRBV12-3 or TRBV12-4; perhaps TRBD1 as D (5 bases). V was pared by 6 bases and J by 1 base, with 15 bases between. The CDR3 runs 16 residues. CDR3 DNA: TGTGCCAGCAGCCCAGACAGCATGTGGAACACCGGGGAGCTGTTTTTT. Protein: CASSPDSMWNTGELFF.

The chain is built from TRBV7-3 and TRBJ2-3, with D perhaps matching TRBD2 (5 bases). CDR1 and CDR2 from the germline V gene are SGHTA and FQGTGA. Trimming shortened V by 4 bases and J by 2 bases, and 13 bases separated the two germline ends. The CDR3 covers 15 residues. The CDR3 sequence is CASSSGMSVTDTQYF. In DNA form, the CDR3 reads TGTGCCAGCAGCTCCGGGATGTCTGTCACAGATACGCAGTATTTT.

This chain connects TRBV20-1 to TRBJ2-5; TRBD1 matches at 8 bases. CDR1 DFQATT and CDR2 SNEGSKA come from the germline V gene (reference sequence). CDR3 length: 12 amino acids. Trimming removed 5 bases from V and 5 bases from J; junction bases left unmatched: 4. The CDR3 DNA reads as TGCAGTGCTCCAGGGGGCGTGGAGACCCAGTACTTC. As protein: CSAPGGVETQYF.

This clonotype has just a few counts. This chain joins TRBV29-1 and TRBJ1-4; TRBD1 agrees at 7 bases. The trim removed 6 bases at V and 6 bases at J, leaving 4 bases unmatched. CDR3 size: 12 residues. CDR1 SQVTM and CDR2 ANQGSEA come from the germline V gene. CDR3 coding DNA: TGCAGCGTGGGACAGCCCTATGAAAAACTGTTTTTT. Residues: CSVGQPYEKLFF.

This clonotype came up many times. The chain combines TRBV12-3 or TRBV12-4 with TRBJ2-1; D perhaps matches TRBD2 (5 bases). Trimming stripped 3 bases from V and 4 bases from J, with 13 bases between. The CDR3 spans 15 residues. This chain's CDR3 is CASSFEGVGYNEQFF. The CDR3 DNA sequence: TGTGCCAGCAGTTTCGAGGGAGTGGGTTACAATGAGCAGTTCTTC.

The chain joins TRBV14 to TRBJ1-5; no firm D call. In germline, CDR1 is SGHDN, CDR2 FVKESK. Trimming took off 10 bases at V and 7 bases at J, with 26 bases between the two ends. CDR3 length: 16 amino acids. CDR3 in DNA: TGTGCCATCAAGCGGAGAGGGCGCCTGGTAGGACAGCCCCAGCATTTT. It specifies CAIKRRGRLVGQPQHF.

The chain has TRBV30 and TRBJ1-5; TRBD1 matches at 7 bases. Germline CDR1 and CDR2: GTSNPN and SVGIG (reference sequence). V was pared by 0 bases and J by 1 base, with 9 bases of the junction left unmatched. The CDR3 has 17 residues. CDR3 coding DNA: TGTGCCTGGAGTGTACGGGCAGGGGGTAAGAGCAATCAGCCCCAGCATTTT. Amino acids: CAWSVRAGGKSNQPQHF.

The CDR3 sequence: CASSREVNTGELFF. The DNA for the CDR3 is TGTGCCAGCTCAAGGGAAGTTAACACCGGGGAGCTGTTTTTT. The J gene is TRBJ2-2, the V gene TRBV18; D unresolved. Trimming pared 5 bases from V and 2 bases from J, leaving 9 bases between. Germline V gene sequence: CDR1 KGHSH, CDR2 LQKENI. This CDR3 has 14 residues.

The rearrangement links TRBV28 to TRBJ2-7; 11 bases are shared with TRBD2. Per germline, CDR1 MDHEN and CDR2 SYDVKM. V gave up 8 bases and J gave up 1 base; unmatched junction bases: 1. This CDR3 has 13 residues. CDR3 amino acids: CASLAGGSYEQYF. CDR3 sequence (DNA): TGTGCCAGCCTAGCGGGAGGTTCCTACGAGCAGTACTTC.

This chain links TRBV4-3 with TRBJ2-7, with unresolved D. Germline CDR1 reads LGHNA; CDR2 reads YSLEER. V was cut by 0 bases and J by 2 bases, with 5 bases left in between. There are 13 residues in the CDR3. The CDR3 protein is CASSQDHAYEQYF. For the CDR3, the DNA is TGCGCCAGCAGCCAAGATCATGCCTACGAGCAGTACTTC.

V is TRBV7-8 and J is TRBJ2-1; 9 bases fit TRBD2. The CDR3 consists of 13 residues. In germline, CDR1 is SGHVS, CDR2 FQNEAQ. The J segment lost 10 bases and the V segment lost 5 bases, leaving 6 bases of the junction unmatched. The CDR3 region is CASSQGTSLEQFF. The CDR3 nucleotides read TGTGCCAGCAGCCAGGGGACTAGCCTCGAGCAGTTCTTC.

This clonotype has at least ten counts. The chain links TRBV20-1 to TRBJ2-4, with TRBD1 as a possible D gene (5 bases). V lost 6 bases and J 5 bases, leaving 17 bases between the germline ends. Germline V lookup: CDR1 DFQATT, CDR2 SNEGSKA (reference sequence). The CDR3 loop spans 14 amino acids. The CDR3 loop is CSATTPGLENIQYF. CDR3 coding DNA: TGCAGTGCCACCACCCCAGGGTTGGAAAACATTCAGTACTTC.